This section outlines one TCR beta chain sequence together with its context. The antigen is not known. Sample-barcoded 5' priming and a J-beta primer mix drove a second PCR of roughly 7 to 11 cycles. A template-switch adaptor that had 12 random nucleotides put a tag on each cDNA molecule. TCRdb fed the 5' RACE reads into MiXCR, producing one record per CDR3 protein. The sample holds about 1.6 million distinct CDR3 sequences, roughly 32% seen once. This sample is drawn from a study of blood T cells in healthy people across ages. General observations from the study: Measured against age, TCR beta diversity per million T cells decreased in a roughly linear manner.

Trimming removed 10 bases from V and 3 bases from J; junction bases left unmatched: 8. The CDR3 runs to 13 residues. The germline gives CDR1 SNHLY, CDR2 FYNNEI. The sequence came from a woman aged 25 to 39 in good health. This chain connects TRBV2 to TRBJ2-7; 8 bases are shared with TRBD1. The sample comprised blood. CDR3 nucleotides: TGTGCCATACTCAGGGGGCGCCTCTACGAGCAGTACTTC. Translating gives CAILRGRLYEQYF.